This TCR beta chain was sequenced in a study of OX40 agonist ivuxolimab in advanced cancers. Findings and limits, study-wide: The study found that CD8+ T cells averaged more expanded clones than CD4+.

The method was immunoSEQ multiplex PCR; TCRdb's version includes in-frame clones alone and lacks a portion of them. The data show about 73,000 clones, 92% seen once. The CDR3 has 13 amino acids. With V trimmed by 2 bases and J by 12 bases, 7 bases remained unmatched. Germline V gene lookup returns CDR1 SGDLS and CDR2 YYNGEE. Note on this clone: Its antigen is currently unknown.

The source is an adult with an advanced solid tumor such as melanoma, head and neck, liver or kidney cancer. The chain carries TRBV9 and TRBJ2-1; TRBD2 matches 8 bases. Specimen: CD4+ or CD8+ T cells sorted from blood, collected in a trial of the OX40 agonist ivuxolimab. The CDR3 sequence: CASSVPGSGGQFF. CDR3 nucleotides: TGTGCCAGCAGCGTGCCGGGAAGCGGGGGGCAGTTCTTC.